One and the same sample provided the 25 T cell receptor beta chains below, sequenced in a study of multiple sclerosis patients with progressive multifocal leukoencephalopathy. As for time point: before natalizumab initiation. Measured with immunoSEQ multiplex PCR; TCRdb has only the in-frame clones, and not every one. The table has 25,000 to 30,000 clones, 88% seen once. The sequenced sample consisted of PBMCs. These receptors were taken from a human donor with multiple sclerosis.

The V call is TRBV6-1, the J call TRBJ1-2; D ambiguous. There are 13 residues in the CDR3. V lost 3 bases and J 5 bases, leaving 10 bases between the germline ends. Germline loops: CDR1 MNHNS, CDR2 SASEGT. Here the CDR3 DNA reads TGTGCCAGCAGTGAGAACGGCCAGTATGGCTACACCTTC. Translated: CASSENGQYGYTF.

The chain has TRBV19 and TRBJ1-2; maybe TRBD1 (6 bases). V was cut by 7 bases and J by 2 bases, with 14 bases left in between. The CDR3 spans 14 residues. The germline V gene encodes CDR1 LNHDA and CDR2 SQIVND (reference sequence). For the CDR3, the DNA is TGTGCCAGTAAAATGGAGGGGGACAACTATGGCTACACCTTC. Protein: CASKMEGDNYGYTF.

The rearrangement links TRBV4-1 to TRBJ1-1; D possibly corresponds to TRBD1 (5 bases). The CDR3 is 15 residues long. Germline values: CDR1 MGHRA, CDR2 YSYEKL. V dropped 8 bases and J dropped 0 bases, with 16 bases sitting between them. The CDR3 DNA sequence: TGCGCCAGCGGCTCTATAGGGACCATGAACACTGAAGCTTTCTTT. Protein product: CASGSIGTMNTEAFF.

V gene TRBV6-5 combines with J gene TRBJ1-4; unclear D gene. There are 13 residues in the CDR3. Germline V gene lookup returns CDR1 MNHEY and CDR2 SVGAGI. Trimming removed 1 base at V and 8 bases at J, with 8 bases between. The CDR3 bases are TGTGCCAGCAGTTACTTCCGCGGGGAAAAACTGTTTTTT. Translation: CASSYFRGEKLFF.

This chain links TRBV9 with TRBJ2-2; no reliable D call. Germline lookup yields CDR1 SGDLS and CDR2 YYNGEE. Deletions cut 2 bases from V and 1 base from J, with 12 bases between. The CDR3 has 16 residues. CDR3 protein: CASSVQSTGNTGELFF. In nucleotides, the CDR3 is TGTGCCAGCAGCGTCCAATCGACCGGGAACACCGGGGAGCTGTTTTTT. Full variable domain (outside the CDR3, taken from reference TRBV9 and TRBJ2-2): DSGVTQTPKHLITATGQRVTLRCSPRSGDLSVYWYQQSLDQGLQFLIQYYNGEERAKGNILERFSAQQFPDLHSELNLSSLELGDSALYFCASSVQSTGNTGELFFGEGSRLTVL.

With regard to this clone: Germline is not matched at one junction end, which may reflect a read error. The CDR3, as DNA: TGTGCCAGCAATGAAGCCGGGACAGGGGTTAACAATGAGCAGTTCTTC. This encodes CASNEAGTGVNNEQFF. This chain connects TRBV25-1 to TRBJ2-1; 10 nucleotides agree with TRBD1. The CDR3 is 16 amino acids. CDR1 MGHDK and CDR2 SYGVNS come from the germline V gene.

The rearrangement joins TRBV9 to TRBJ2-3; D call uncertain. The CDR3 extends over 13 amino acids. Trimming pared 3 bases from V and 1 base from J, leaving 6 bases between. The germline CDR1 and CDR2 sequences are SGDLS and YYNGEE. Here the CDR3 reads CASSEGGTDTQYF. The DNA for the CDR3 is TGTGCCAGCAGCGAGGGCGGCACAGATACGCAGTATTTT.

The genes are TRBV19 and TRBJ1-1, with 8 bases that match TRBD1. Unmatched junction bases numbered 4, after V lost 3 bases and J lost 1 base. Germline CDR1 and CDR2: LNHDA and SQIVND (reference sequence). CDR3 size: 15 residues. CDR3 sequence (DNA): TGTGCCAGTAGTATTAGGGGGACAGGGAACACTGAAGCTTTCTTT. Protein sequence: CASSIRGTGNTEAFF.

The genes are TRBV28 and TRBJ1-4; the D gene is possibly TRBD1 (5 bases). The CDR3 runs to 14 residues. Germline lookup yields CDR1 MDHEN and CDR2 SYDVKM. Trimming shortened V by 7 bases and J by 8 bases, and 17 bases separated the two germline ends. CDR3 in amino acids: CASTPLGTAEKLFF. In DNA, the CDR3 is TGTGCCAGCACCCCGTTGGGGACCGCGGAAAAACTGTTTTTT.

The chain recombines TRBV30 with TRBJ2-5; D unclear. The length of the CDR3 is 11 residues. Trimming stripped 4 bases from V and 3 bases from J, with 6 bases between. Germline CDR1 GTSNPN, CDR2 SVGIG (reference sequence). The CDR3: CAWTRKETQYF. For the CDR3, the DNA is TGTGCCTGGACTAGAAAAGAGACCCAGTACTTC.

V is TRBV9 and J is TRBJ2-3, with TRBD2 as a possible D gene (6 bases). V was clipped by 3 bases and J by 2 bases, with 13 bases between them. Looked up from germline, CDR1 is SGDLS and CDR2 is YYNGEE. This CDR3 is built from 15 residues. DNA for the CDR3: TGTGCCAGCAGCGCACGGGGGTCCCACACAGATACGCAGTATTTT. Translating it yields CASSARGSHTDTQYF.

The chain recombines TRBV28 with TRBJ2-1, with a tentative D call TRBD2 (6 bases). Germline CDR1 is MDHEN and CDR2 is SYDVKM. CDR3 size: 16 residues. V was clipped by 6 bases and J by 0 bases, with 15 bases between them. The CDR3 sequence is CASSQSRGSSYNEQFF. The CDR3 DNA reads TGTGCCAGCAGCCAATCTCGGGGGAGCTCCTACAATGAGCAGTTCTTC.

The chain carries TRBV6-1 and TRBJ2-7, with 9 positions matching TRBD2. Losses at the gene ends were 6 bases for V and 0 bases for J; bases not matched to a gene: 6. In germline, CDR1 is MNHNS, CDR2 SASEGT. The CDR3 contains 15 residues. Here the CDR3 DNA reads TGTGCCAGCAGCGTAGCGGGGGCCCTCTCCTACGAGCAGTACTTC. Its translation is CASSVAGALSYEQYF.

This clone was detected only once. The chain has TRBV2 and TRBJ1-4; 7 nucleotides agree with TRBD1. The J segment lost 3 bases and the V segment lost 7 bases, leaving 11 bases of the junction unmatched. The CDR3 spans 16 residues. Germline V lookup: CDR1 SNHLY, CDR2 FYNNEI. The DNA of the CDR3 is TGTGCCAGCAACGAACCAGGGGGGGATCCTAATGAAAAACTGTTTTTT. It yields the protein CASNEPGGDPNEKLFF.

CDR3 nucleotides: TGCGCCAGCAGCGCCGGGACTAGCGGGGGCCAAGAGACCCAGTACTTC. It yields the protein CASSAGTSGGQETQYF. The V gene is TRBV10-1, the J gene TRBJ2-5; TRBD2 matches at 14 bases. V was clipped by 6 bases and J by 1 base; unmatched bases: 4. The CDR3 spans 16 residues. The germline CDR1 and CDR2 sequences are WNHNN and SYGVQD (reference sequence).

In DNA, the CDR3 is TGTGCCAGCAGCGTGGGCTCACAAGAGACCCAGTACTTC. Its protein is CASSVGSQETQYF. The chain is built from TRBV7-9 and TRBJ2-5; no definite D call. Per the germline V gene, CDR1 is SEHNR and CDR2 is FQNEAQ (reference sequence). V lost 5 bases to trimming and J lost 2 bases, with 9 bases between them. The CDR3 contains 13 residues. Together with reference TRBV7-9 and TRBJ2-5, the CDR3 gives the full variable domain: DTGVSQNPRHKITKRGQNVTFRCDPISEHNRLYWYRQTLGQGPEFLTYFQNEAQLEKSRLLSDRFSAERPKGSFSTLEIQRTEQGDSAMYLCASSVGSQETQYFGPGTRLLVL.

This clone was recorded a few times. The rearrangement links TRBV19 to TRBJ1-3, with D unclear. Germline-derived CDR1 and CDR2 are LNHDA and SQIVND (reference sequence). This CDR3 is built from 15 residues. Deletions cut 3 bases from V and 0 bases from J, with 9 bases between. The CDR3 DNA reads TGTGCCAGTAGTATTTCTCCGAACTCTGGAAACACCATATATTTT. Residues: CASSISPNSGNTIYF.

V and J are TRBV5-6 and TRBJ1-2, with unresolved D. V dropped 0 bases and J dropped 5 bases, with 14 bases sitting between them. The CDR3 runs to 15 residues. The germline V gene has CDR1 SGHDT and CDR2 YYEEEE. This chain's CDR3 is CASSLGQGETYGYTF. CDR3 sequence (DNA): TGTGCCAGCAGCTTGGGACAAGGCGAGACGTATGGCTACACCTTC.

There are a few counts of this clone. This chain links TRBV9 with TRBJ1-2; D might be TRBD1 (5 bases). Trimming left V 4 bases short and J 3 bases short, with 13 bases between. CDR3 size: 14 residues. CDR1 and CDR2 from the germline V gene are SGDLS and YYNGEE. CDR3 sequence: CASSHTGSDYGYTF. The CDR3 nucleotides read TGTGCCAGCAGCCACACAGGTTCAGACTATGGCTACACCTTC.

This clone is a singleton in its sample. The CDR3 nucleotides read TGTGCCAGCAGCTTGGGGTTCGGCCGGCCGGAGGCCGGGGAGCTGTTTTTT. Translation gives CASSLGFGRPEAGELFF. V is TRBV5-8 and J is TRBJ2-2; possibly TRBD2 for D (5 bases). Germline CDR1 is SGHTS and CDR2 is YDEGEE. V lost 0 bases and J 6 bases, leaving 18 bases between the germline ends. The CDR3 covers 17 residues. The whole variable domain, filled in from reference TRBV5-8 and TRBJ2-2, reads EAGVTQSPTHLIKTRGQQATLRCSPISGHTSVYWYQQALGLGLQFLLWYDEGEERNRGNFPPRFSGRQFPNYSSELNVNALELEDSALYLCASSLGFGRPEAGELFFGEGSRLTVL.

Concerning this clone itself: The sample contains more than one DNA sequence encoding this CDR3. The chain recombines TRBV5-4 with TRBJ2-3, with a possible D match to TRBD1 (5 bases). In germline, CDR1 is SGHNT, CDR2 YYREEE (reference sequence). The ends were cut back, 1 base at V and 1 base at J, with 10 bases in the middle. This CDR3 contains 15 residues. CDR3 nucleotides: TGTGCCAGCAGCTTGCTCGGACAAGGCACAGATACGCAGTATTTT. Translating it yields CASSLLGQGTDTQYF. The full variable domain, its missing parts supplied by reference TRBV5-4 and TRBJ2-3, is ETGVTQSPTHLIKTRGQQVTLRCSSQSGHNTVSWYQQALGQGPQFIFQYYREEENGRGNFPPRFSGLQFPNYSSELNVNALELDDSALYLCASSLLGQGTDTQYFGPGTRLTVL.

The chain is built from TRBV2 and TRBJ2-3; 12 bases agree with TRBD2. The CDR3 extends over 19 amino acids. The germline CDR1 and CDR2 sequences are SNHLY and FYNNEI. V shed 5 bases, J shed 2 bases, and the junction held 14 bases outside the gene matches. The DNA for the CDR3 is TGTGCCAGCAGTACGCTGCTCGGAACTAGCGGGGGGTTCACAGATACGCAGTATTTT. Encoded protein: CASSTLLGTSGGFTDTQYF.

The V and J genes are TRBV7-9 and TRBJ2-3; D remains unclear. This CDR3 is built from 16 residues. The V end lost 4 bases, the J end lost 4 bases, and 18 bases lay between the germline ends. CDR1 SEHNR and CDR2 FQNEAQ come from the germline V gene (reference sequence). Here the CDR3 DNA reads TGTGCCAGCAGCTCCCCATCGGTCCCCAGAGCAGATACGCAGTATTTT. It encodes CASSSPSVPRADTQYF.

This clone was detected only a few times. The V gene is TRBV16, the J gene TRBJ1-3; 7 nucleotides align to TRBD1. Per germline, CDR1 KGHSY and CDR2 FQNENV. The CDR3 has 15 amino acids. The junction had 8 bases not matched to a gene; V was cut back by 2 bases and J by 7 bases. CDR3 sequence reads: CASSQARQGGNTIYF. The CDR3 DNA reads as TGTGCCAGCAGCCAAGCGAGACAGGGAGGCAACACCATATATTTT.

V usage is TRBV2 and J usage is TRBJ2-1; the match to TRBD2 covers 7 bases. The CDR3 runs to 15 residues. The V and J ends lost 10 bases and 4 bases, in that order; junction bases with no gene match: 13. CDR1 is SNHLY and CDR2 is FYNNEI in the germline V gene. The chain's CDR3 is CATDGRGLEYNEQFF. The CDR3, as DNA: TGTGCCACAGACGGTCGAGGACTAGAATACAATGAGCAGTTCTTC. Complete variable domain (other parts from reference TRBV2 and TRBJ2-1): EPEVTQTPSHQVTQMGQEVILRCVPISNHLYFYWYRQILGQKVEFLVSFYNNEISEKSEIFDDQFSVERPDGSNFTLKIRSTKLEDSAMYFCATDGRGLEYNEQFFGPGTRLTVL.